This TCR beta chain was recovered during a study of shared clonotypes between healthy human individuals. Germline CDR1 reads SEHNR; CDR2 reads FQNEAQ (reference sequence). Trimming took 1 base from V and 2 from J; bases not matched to a gene: 10. This CDR3 has 17 residues. Some clones are missing from TCRdb's copy, which holds only in-frame ones; the method was immunoSEQ multiplex PCR. The table has 1,500,000 or so clones, over 95% seen once. This chain joins TRBV7-9 and TRBJ1-2; 7 nucleotides match TRBD1. Sample: naive CD4+ T cells sorted from blood. Subset denoted: CD45RA+ positively selected. The sequence was obtained from a man under 40 in good health. The CDR3 sequence: CASSLGYRGRRNYGYTF. CDR3 bases: TGTGCCAGCAGCTTAGGCTACAGGGGAAGGCGGAACTATGGCTACACCTTC.